A selection of T cell receptor beta chains follows, all from one sample in a study of shared clonotypes between healthy human individuals. Data came from immunoSEQ multiplex PCR; TCRdb stores just in-frame clones and leaves some out. The sample comprises millions of clones, about 92% of which are singletons, and 1.5% to 2% rests with the top ten. Sample: naive CD8+ T cells from PBMCs. The receptors here all came from a man between 18 and 35 years old in good health. Some clones in this sample may be carry-over from other donors' samples. The CDR3 runs from the conserved cysteine through the conserved F or W. A D gene is named only where the DNA matches it firmly. Part of the rows lack a size; the others show once, few, many or a class for expanded clones.

D gene	clone size	V gene	J gene	CDR3 DNA	CDR3 protein
.	.	TRBV9	TRBJ2-4	TGTGCCAGCAGCGGAGGCCTCAAAAACATTCAGTACTTC	CASSGGLKNIQYF
.	.	TRBV4-1	TRBJ2-5	TGCGCCAGCAGCCAACCCCCGGGGTCAGGGGAAGAGACCCAGTACTTC	CASSQPPGSGEETQYF
.	.	TRBV7-8	TRBJ1-1	TGTGCCAGCCTGCAGGGTTTGAACACTGAAGCTTTCTTT	CASLQGLNTEAFF
TRBD2	.	TRBV6-1	TRBJ2-1	TGTGCCAGCACATGGTCTAGCGGGATACCTGAGCAGTTCTTC	CASTWSSGIPEQFF
.	.	TRBV7-8	TRBJ2-2	TGTGCCAGCAGCCCGACGCGAGGGTCCGGGGAGCTGTTTTTT	CASSPTRGSGELFF
.	.	TRBV15	TRBJ1-3	TGTGCCACCAGCGGTGAGTTCGGGGGCCGACCTGGAAACACCATATATTTT	CATSGEFGGRPGNTIYF
TRBD1	once	TRBV7-8	TRBJ2-7	TGTGCCAGCAGCTGGGACAGGGCCAACTACGAGCAGTACTTC	CASSWDRANYEQYF
.	.	TRBV7-9	TRBJ2-4	TGTGCCAGCAGCCCAGACGCTAGCGCGAGAAGCAAAAACATTCAGTACTTC	CASSPDASARSKNIQYF
.	.	TRBV7-3	TRBJ1-5	TGTGCCAGCAGCTTACGCAGGTATGACAATCAGCCCCAGCATTTT	CASSLRRYDNQPQHF
.	.	TRBV5-5	TRBJ2-5	TGTGCCAGCAGCAAACGGGACTCATCCTGGTCCGAGACCCAGTACTTC	CASSKRDSSWSETQYF
TRBD1	.	TRBV11-2	TRBJ2-2	TGTGCCAGCAGCCCACGGGACAGGGGGCGCATCGGGGAGCTGTTTTTT	CASSPRDRGRIGELFF
TRBD1	.	TRBV20-1	TRBJ2-7	TGCAGTGCTCGGGACAGCTACGAGCAGTACTTC	CSARDSYEQYF